This T cell receptor (beta chain) stems from a study of cytomegalovirus exposure and HLA in healthy donors. Study context: T cells numbering about 180 million yielded 95 million to 140 million unique TCR beta sequences in an earlier analysis.

Study-level findings and limits: An ancestry cluster, one associated with Asian ancestry, reportedly showed fewer N-insertions than the roughly 670-donor mean in a later analysis.

Primers: 60 Vbeta forward and 13 Jbeta reverse. Method: immunoSEQ multiplex PCR; TCRdb's copy keeps in-frame clones and lacks some. The sample holds some 130,000 clones, around 63% seen once. Comments on this clone: Its antigen is unknown.

The CDR3 contains 14 residues. V was clipped by 5 bases and J by 1 base, with 11 bases between them. Per the germline V gene, CDR1 is SGHTA and CDR2 is FQGNSA. V gene TRBV7-2 combines with J gene TRBJ2-5; tentatively, D is TRBD1 (5 bases). This sequence was found in a man aged 35 to 55 in good health and CMV-seropositive. The sample consisted of PBMCs. The CDR3 DNA is TGTGCCAGCAGCCCTCGGACATTCCAAGAGACCCAGTACTTC. Amino acid sequence: CASSPRTFQETQYF.